A single sample gave rise to the 21 T cell receptor beta chains below, sequenced in a study of T cell repertoires in cytomegalovirus infection. TCRdb re-analysed the reads in MiXCR, keeping a single row per CDR3 protein. This table has about 740,000 distinct CDR3 sequences, 35% appearing once. Sequenced input: PBMCs. These receptors were taken from a human donor in good health (CMV status not recorded). Some clones in this sample may be carry-over from other donors' samples.

This clonotype was seen repeatedly, ten times or more. The V gene is TRBV7-2, the J gene TRBJ2-3; 10 positions agree with TRBD2. Germline assignment: CDR1 SGHTA and CDR2 FQGNSA. V shed 1 base, J shed 5 bases, and the junction held 0 bases outside the gene matches. The CDR3 is 14 residues long. The CDR3 sequence is CASSLGLAGDTQYF. The CDR3 coding sequence is TGTGCCAGCAGCTTAGGACTAGCGGGAGATACGCAGTATTTT.

This chain links TRBV19 with TRBJ2-3; 7 nucleotides agree with TRBD1. V was pared by 7 bases and J by 0 bases, with 7 bases of the junction left unmatched. CDR3 length equals 15 residues. The germline V gene encodes CDR1 LNHDA and CDR2 SQIVND (reference sequence). For the CDR3, the DNA is TGTGCCAGTAAGGAGAGGGGGCCCAGCACAGATACGCAGTATTTT. Encoded protein: CASKERGPSTDTQYF.

The chain has TRBV5-8 and TRBJ2-3, with TRBD1 matching 7 bases. V gave up 2 bases and J gave up 2 bases; unmatched junction bases: 5. The CDR3 extends over 15 amino acids. Per germline, CDR1 SGHTS and CDR2 YDEGEE. The CDR3 here is CASSFGQAYTDTQYF. In DNA form, the CDR3 reads TGTGCCAGCAGCTTTGGACAGGCTTACACAGATACGCAGTATTTT.

This chain links TRBV10-3 with TRBJ1-2; TRBD1 aligns across 7 bases. The CDR3 is 19 residues long. The J segment lost 1 base and the V segment lost 6 bases, leaving 20 bases of the junction unmatched. Germline V CDR1 and CDR2: ENHRY, SYGVKD. The CDR3 nucleotides are TGTGCCATCAGGGACCGACAGGGTACTACGCGACCTAATAACTATGGCTACACCTTC. Protein sequence: CAIRDRQGTTRPNNYGYTF.

This clonotype was seen repeatedly, ten times or more. CDR3 residues: CASRPGTGGDSPLHF. Here the CDR3 DNA reads TGTGCCAGCAGACCCGGGACAGGGGGCGATTCACCCCTCCACTTT. V and J are TRBV12-3 or TRBV12-4 and TRBJ1-6, with 12 positions matching TRBD1. With 6 bases clipped from V and 8 bases from J, the junction kept 5 bases outside the gene matches. The CDR3 has 15 amino acids.

The sample holds a few counts of this clonotype. This sequence joins TRBV29-1 and TRBJ1-4; a possible D gene is TRBD1 (5 bases). The CDR3 spans 11 residues. CDR1 is SQVTM and CDR2 is ANQGSEA in the germline V gene. V was cut by 6 bases and J by 7 bases, with 9 bases left in between. The CDR3 nucleotides read TGCAGCGTCTCTGACAGTGAAAAACTGTTTTTT. Translating gives CSVSDSEKLFF.

The chain recombines TRBV6-5 with TRBJ2-7; D is perhaps TRBD1 (6 bases). The germline gives CDR1 MNHEY, CDR2 SVGAGI. Trimming shortened V by 6 bases and J by 2 bases, and 17 bases separated the two germline ends. The CDR3 is 15 residues long. The CDR3 loop reads CASRADRNTPYEQYF. As DNA, the CDR3 is TGTGCCAGCAGGGCCGACAGGAACACGCCCTACGAGCAGTACTTC.

The rearrangement uses TRBV5-6 and TRBJ2-5; D is ambiguous. This CDR3 has 14 residues. CDR1 is SGHDT, CDR2 YYEEEE, per germline. V was clipped by 2 bases and J by 1 base, with 9 bases between them. The CDR3 DNA reads as TGTGCCAGCAGCTTAACCTTTTCCCAAGAGACCCAGTACTTC. Its translation: CASSLTFSQETQYF.

This clonotype was detected only a few times. The chain links TRBV12-3 or TRBV12-4 to TRBJ1-4; a possible D gene is TRBD1 (5 bases). Between the trimmed V and J ends, which lost 6 bases and 1 base, there was a span of 15 bases. CDR3 size: 16 residues. DNA of the CDR3: TGTGCCAGCAGGAACCCGGGGCCACAAACTAATGAAAAACTGTTTTTT. Amino acids: CASRNPGPQTNEKLFF.

The J gene is TRBJ1-3, the V gene TRBV10-3; the D is unclear. Germline-derived CDR1 and CDR2 are ENHRY and SYGVKD. The V end lost 6 bases, the J end lost 0 bases, and 12 bases lay between the germline ends. This CDR3 spans 15 amino acids. CDR3 loop: CAIRRAGDSGNTIYF. The CDR3 nucleotides read TGTGCCATCAGACGCGCCGGGGACTCTGGAAACACCATATATTTT.

This clonotype was picked up many times. The V and J genes are TRBV12-3 or TRBV12-4 and TRBJ1-3; D gene ambiguous. The CDR3 has 12 amino acids. V was pared by 2 bases and J by 4 bases, with 3 bases between. Here the CDR3 reads CASSLIGNTIYF. CDR3 nucleotide sequence: TGTGCCAGCAGTTTAATAGGAAACACCATATATTTT.

The chain combines TRBV6-6 with TRBJ2-7, with D perhaps matching TRBD1 (6 bases). Germline assignment: CDR1 MNHNY and CDR2 SVGAGI (reference sequence). Trimming cost V 5 bases and J 1 base, with 12 bases left between them. The length of the CDR3 is 14 residues. The chain's CDR3 is CASSTGLGSYEQYF. The CDR3 bases are TGTGCCAGCAGTACAGGGTTGGGATCCTACGAGCAGTACTTC.

This clonotype was detected only a few times. The chain uses TRBV28 and TRBJ2-7; 8 bases align to TRBD1. The CDR3 totals 11 residues. Germline loops: CDR1 MDHEN, CDR2 SYDVKM. The V gene end was trimmed by 10 bases and the J gene end by 3 bases; junction bases not matched to a gene: 2. CDR3 protein: CATDRGYEQYF. The CDR3 DNA reads TGTGCCACAGACAGGGGCTACGAGCAGTACTTC.

A remark on this clonotype: The junction departs from the called germline gene at one end, perhaps through a read error. Here the CDR3 reads CASSQERGYEQYF. The CDR3 bases are TGTGCCAGCAGCCAAGAACGGGGATACGAGCAGTACTTC. V usage is TRBV4-1 and J usage is TRBJ2-7, with a tentative D call TRBD2 (5 bases). The germline V gene encodes CDR1 MGHRA and CDR2 YSYEKL. The CDR3 covers 13 residues.

This clonotype was seen at least ten times. The chain joins TRBV20-1 to TRBJ2-5, with D unclear. V was shortened by 2 bases and J by 1 base, with 8 bases between the two germline ends. Germline V gene sequence: CDR1 DFQATT, CDR2 SNEGSKA (reference sequence). The CDR3 sequence is 13 residues long. In DNA form, the CDR3 reads TGCAGTGCTAGAAAAGGCCCCCAAGAGACCCAGTACTTC. Translated: CSARKGPQETQYF.

This clonotype was seen a handful of times. CDR3 DNA sequence: TGTGCCATCAGTGAGTCCCAAACGTTCCAAGCCACTAGGTCGGGTGAGCAGTTCTTC. Residues: CAISESQTFQATRSGEQFF. The chain couples TRBV10-3 to TRBJ2-1; maybe TRBD2 (5 bases). The V gene's germline CDR1 is ENHRY and CDR2 SYGVKD. The CDR3 totals 19 residues. V lost 0 bases to trimming and J lost 9 bases, with 27 bases between them.

This clonotype was seen more than once but under ten times. The gene calls are TRBV27 and TRBJ2-2; D may be TRBD2 (6 bases). This CDR3 has 17 amino acids. The V gene's germline CDR1 is MNHEY and CDR2 SMNVEV (reference sequence). V lost 3 bases to trimming and J lost 5 bases, with 19 bases between them. In DNA form, the CDR3 reads TGTGCCAGCAGTTTCGAAGTTGGGCCAGGGAGGACCGGGGAGCTGTTTTTT. As protein: CASSFEVGPGRTGELFF.

This clonotype was detected a few times. V gene TRBV20-1 combines with J gene TRBJ2-1, with 9 bases that match TRBD2. This CDR3 spans 16 amino acids. Germline CDR1 DFQATT, CDR2 SNEGSKA (reference sequence). With V trimmed by 2 bases and J by 0 bases, 5 bases remained unmatched. In nucleotides, the CDR3 is TGCAGTGCTAGAATGCCTAGCGGGGTCTCCTACAATGAGCAGTTCTTC. Translating gives CSARMPSGVSYNEQFF.

The table lists this clonotype with a few counts. This sequence joins TRBV5-5 and TRBJ1-5; D is perhaps TRBD1 (5 bases). The V gene's germline CDR1 is SGHKS and CDR2 YYEKEE (reference sequence). This CDR3 is built from 15 residues. V dropped 0 bases and J dropped 3 bases, with 10 bases sitting between them. The CDR3 DNA reads as TGTGCCAGCAGCTTGGAAATGGGGCCCAATCAGCCCCAGCATTTT. This encodes CASSLEMGPNQPQHF.

The sample holds a few counts of this clonotype. The rearrangement links TRBV2 to TRBJ2-2; 8 bases line up with TRBD1. Germline CDR1 reads SNHLY; CDR2 reads FYNNEI. V was pared by 6 bases and J by 6 bases, with 12 bases of the junction left unmatched. The length of the CDR3 is 16 residues. For the CDR3, the DNA is TGTGCCAGCAGCCTTGCCCCGGGACAGGTGGCCGGGGAGCTGTTTTTT. Translating it yields CASSLAPGQVAGELFF.

The V and J genes are TRBV19 and TRBJ1-1, with D hard to call. CDR3 size: 15 residues. Germline lookup yields CDR1 LNHDA and CDR2 SQIVND (reference sequence). Trimming pared 6 bases from V and 3 bases from J, leaving 17 bases between. For the CDR3, the DNA is TGTGCCAGTAGGCGGGATCGATGGCTGCACACTGAAGCTTTCTTT. This translates into CASRRDRWLHTEAFF.